This entry lists 24 T cell receptor beta chains sequenced from one sample in a study of control samples from healthy donors and cancer patients. TCRdb keeps only in-frame clones here, not all; method: immunoSEQ multiplex PCR. The table lists around 120,000 clones, around 96% of them singletons. The specimen was blood. Every receptor here comes from a man aged 25-45 years in good health.

This chain connects TRBV15 to TRBJ1-4, with D unclear. This CDR3 is 15 amino acids long. Trimming took off 10 bases at V and 2 bases at J, with 17 bases between the two ends. Germline loops: CDR1 LNHNV, CDR2 YYDKDF (reference sequence). CDR3 in amino acids: CAIRAWESTNEKLFF. DNA for the CDR3: TGTGCCATTAGGGCCTGGGAGTCTACTAATGAAAAACTGTTTTTT.

V usage is TRBV7-9 and J usage is TRBJ2-1, with 10 bases fitting TRBD2. The CDR3 length is 16 residues. V was clipped by 6 bases and J by 8 bases; unmatched bases: 13. The germline V gene has CDR1 SEHNR and CDR2 FQNEAQ (reference sequence). The CDR3 sequence: CASSLPTSGIGYEQFF. CDR3 bases: TGTGCCAGCAGTCTTCCTACTAGCGGGATAGGGTATGAGCAGTTCTTC.

The chain carries TRBV3-1 (or the pseudogene TRBV3-2) and TRBJ2-7, with 10 bases aligning to TRBD2. The CDR3 consists of 15 residues. Looked up from germline, CDR1 is LGHDT and CDR2 is YNNKEL (reference sequence). Trimming cost V 1 base and J 2 bases; bases outside gene matches: 2. The CDR3 is CASSQGLAGAYEQYF. The CDR3 region has the DNA TGTGCCAGCAGCCAAGGGCTAGCGGGGGCCTACGAGCAGTACTTC.

The genes are TRBV4-1 and TRBJ2-7, with D possibly TRBD1 on 6 matching bases. Looked up from germline, CDR1 is MGHRA and CDR2 is YSYEKL. Trimming cost V 1 base and J 0 bases, with 16 bases left between them. There are 17 residues in the CDR3. The DNA for the CDR3 is TGCGCCAGCAGCCAAGCGCCAGGGGCGTGGGGCTCCTACGAGCAGTACTTC. It yields the protein CASSQAPGAWGSYEQYF.

CDR3 coding DNA: TGTGCCAGCAGTTACCTAGCGGGAGGCACAGATACGCAGTATTTT. It translates to CASSYLAGGTDTQYF. V usage is TRBV6-2 or TRBV6-3 and J usage is TRBJ2-3; 10 bases are a match to TRBD2. In germline, CDR1 is MNHEY, CDR2 SVGEGT. The CDR3 spans 15 residues. With 2 bases clipped from V and 1 base from J, the junction kept 0 bases outside the gene matches.

The table lists this clone with a count of one. The J gene is TRBJ1-1, the V gene TRBV11-2; D is ambiguous. Trimming removed 5 bases at V and 1 base at J, with 8 bases between. The CDR3 totals 13 residues. In germline, CDR1 is SGHAT, CDR2 FQNNGV. The CDR3 DNA reads as TGTGCCAGCAGCCTACAGCGGAACACTGAAGCTTTCTTT. Its protein is CASSLQRNTEAFF.

About this clone itself: Mismatch with germline at one junction end may stem from a read error. V gene TRBV19 combines with J gene TRBJ1-1; D may be TRBD1 (6 bases). The CDR3 is made up of 15 amino acids. The germline V gene encodes CDR1 LNHDA and CDR2 SQIVND (reference sequence). The CDR3 reads CASSIGEGGNAEAFF. CDR3 in DNA: TGTGCCAGTAGTATAGGGGAGGGGGGGAACGCTGAAGCTTTCTTT.

V and J are TRBV4-1 and TRBJ2-1; 8 bases map to TRBD1. Per the germline V gene, CDR1 is MGHRA and CDR2 is YSYEKL. This CDR3 has 16 amino acids. J gave up 3 bases and V 5 bases, and 9 bases lay outside the gene matches. The CDR3 DNA reads TGCGCCAGCAGCAAAGCTGCCGGACAGGGCTACAATGAGCAGTTCTTC. Protein product: CASSKAAGQGYNEQFF.

The DNA of the CDR3 is TGTGCCATCTCTCGGGGAGGAGAGCAGTACTTC. Protein: CAISRGGEQYF. This sequence joins TRBV10-3 and TRBJ2-7, with D perhaps matching TRBD2 (6 bases). This CDR3 has 11 amino acids. Germline V gives CDR1 ENHRY, CDR2 SYGVKD. Trimming left V 8 bases short and J 7 bases short, with 12 bases between.

This rearrangement joins TRBV13 to TRBJ1-1; D may be TRBD1 (5 bases). V was trimmed by 4 bases and J by 0 bases, leaving 12 bases between them. Germline V CDR1 and CDR2: PRHDT, FYEKMQ (reference sequence). CDR3 size: 15 residues. As DNA, the CDR3 is TGTGCCAGCAGCTATGATATAGGGGTGAACACTGAAGCTTTCTTT. It specifies CASSYDIGVNTEAFF.

The chain combines TRBV5-5 with TRBJ2-7, with D perhaps TRBD1 (5 bases). Trimming cost V 3 bases and J 0 bases, with 13 bases left between them. Germline values: CDR1 SGHKS, CDR2 YYEKEE (reference sequence). The CDR3 runs to 15 residues. The CDR3 DNA follows: TGTGCCAGCAGCTCCCCGGGCGGACACTCCTACGAGCAGTACTTC. Amino acid sequence: CASSSPGGHSYEQYF.

This clone has a single count. The V and J genes are TRBV7-2 and TRBJ1-5; D is ambiguous. This CDR3 is built from 15 residues. V lost 3 bases, J lost 5 bases, and 14 bases lay in between. Germline V gene lookup returns CDR1 SGHTA and CDR2 FQGNSA. CDR3 sequence reads: CASSFQIGGDQPQHF. In nucleotides, the CDR3 is TGTGCCAGCAGCTTCCAGATTGGCGGCGATCAGCCCCAGCATTTT.

The CDR3 loop is CASSYSGLQPNEQFF. CDR3 sequence (DNA): TGTGCCAGCAGTTACTCGGGGCTGCAGCCCAATGAGCAGTTCTTC. This chain uses TRBV6-5 with TRBJ2-1, with a weak D call TRBD1 (5 bases). V lost 0 bases to trimming and J lost 6 bases, with 12 bases between them. This CDR3 comprises 15 residues. Germline CDR1 reads MNHEY; CDR2 reads SVGAGI.

The chain couples TRBV15 to TRBJ1-5, with D perhaps matching TRBD1 (5 bases). CDR1 is LNHNV, CDR2 YYDKDF, per germline (reference sequence). The CDR3 is 13 residues long. Between the trimmed V and J ends, which lost 2 bases and 5 bases, there was a span of 7 bases. CDR3 loop: CATSRQGYQPQHF. In DNA, the CDR3 is TGTGCCACCAGCAGACAGGGATATCAGCCCCAGCATTTT.

The chain uses TRBV18 and TRBJ1-1; tentatively, D is TRBD1 (6 bases). From germline, CDR1 is KGHSH and CDR2 LQKENI. The CDR3 covers 13 residues. The V end lost 5 bases, the J end lost 1 base, and 8 bases lay between the germline ends. The CDR3 reads CASSKDRNTEAFF. In DNA, the CDR3 is TGTGCCAGCTCAAAGGACAGGAACACTGAAGCTTTCTTT.

The gene calls are TRBV19 and TRBJ1-2, with D perhaps TRBD1 (5 bases). V lost 9 bases and J lost 0, with 8 bases in between. Germline loops: CDR1 LNHDA, CDR2 SQIVND (reference sequence). The CDR3 is 12 residues long. CDR3 sequence: CASRVANYGYTF. The CDR3 DNA is TGTGCCAGCAGGGTAGCTAACTATGGCTACACCTTC.

The chain combines TRBV6-6 with TRBJ1-5, with a weak D call TRBD1 (5 bases). The CDR3 runs to 14 residues. V lost 4 bases to trimming and J lost 8 bases, with 15 bases between them. CDR1 and CDR2 from the germline V gene are MNHNY and SVGAGI (reference sequence). In DNA form, the CDR3 reads TGTGCCAGCAGTTCCTCCGGGGCGAGGGAGCCCCAGCATTTT. Translation: CASSSSGAREPQHF.

The chain carries TRBV3-1 (or the pseudogene TRBV3-2) and TRBJ2-1; D unresolved. CDR1 and CDR2 from the germline V gene are LGHDT and YNNKEL (reference sequence). V was cut by 0 bases and J by 3 bases, with 15 bases left in between. This CDR3 has 17 amino acids. The CDR3 sequence is CASSQDRISPFYNEQFF. CDR3 coding DNA: TGTGCCAGCAGCCAAGATCGAATTAGTCCCTTCTACAATGAGCAGTTCTTC.

The V and J genes are TRBV4-2 and TRBJ1-2; D is possibly TRBD1 (5 bases). The CDR3 is 16 amino acids. Germline V gene lookup returns CDR1 LGHNA and CDR2 YNFKEQ. Trimming shortened V by 1 base and J by 8 bases, and 20 bases separated the two germline ends. The CDR3 coding sequence is TGTGCCAGCAGCCAAGCGCGGCAGGGCCTCTGGGGGGGCTACACCTTC. Translated, it gives CASSQARQGLWGGYTF.

The chain carries TRBV4-2 and TRBJ2-7, with 9 bases matching TRBD1. CDR3 length: 17 residues. From germline, CDR1 is LGHNA and CDR2 YNFKEQ. V trimming: 1 base; J trimming: 7 bases; junction bases outside the gene matches: 14. The CDR3 spells CASSQARGDRARGEQYF. CDR3 coding DNA: TGTGCCAGCAGCCAAGCCAGGGGGGACAGGGCCAGGGGGGAGCAGTACTTC.

This chain links TRBV4-3 with TRBJ2-7, with 7 bases that match TRBD2. The junction had 8 bases not matched to a gene; V was cut back by 4 bases and J by 2 bases. Germline CDR1 LGHNA, CDR2 YSLEER. The CDR3 length is 15 residues. In DNA, the CDR3 is TGCGCCAGCAGCCGGGGGACTAAAACTCCCTACGAGCAGTACTTC. Its translation is CASSRGTKTPYEQYF.

The V gene is TRBV6-5, the J gene TRBJ2-5; D possibly corresponds to TRBD2 (5 bases). Per the germline V gene, CDR1 is MNHEY and CDR2 is SVGAGI. This CDR3 is 15 amino acids long. The germline V and J ends were trimmed by 6 bases and 4 bases, with 18 bases remaining between them. The CDR3 nucleotides are TGTGCCAGCAGCCGGTCGGAGGTTTTCCTAGAGACCCAGTACTTC. Protein: CASSRSEVFLETQYF.

The chain links TRBV7-9 to TRBJ2-2; D may be TRBD1 (6 bases). Per germline, CDR1 SEHNR and CDR2 FQNEAQ (reference sequence). V gave up 4 bases and J gave up 0 bases, with 15 bases separating them. The CDR3 has 17 amino acids. The CDR3 protein is CASSSSGQSSNTGELFF. The CDR3 nucleotides are TGTGCCAGCAGCTCATCCGGACAGAGCTCGAACACCGGGGAGCTGTTTTTT.

V usage is TRBV28 and J usage is TRBJ1-4; D may be TRBD1 (5 bases). The CDR3 consists of 12 residues. Germline values: CDR1 MDHEN, CDR2 SYDVKM. The V end was cut by 8 bases, the J end by 8 bases, with 12 bases between. The CDR3 bases are TGTGCCAGCGGCAGGGAAGAGGAAAAACTGTTTTTT. The encoded protein is CASGREEEKLFF.